The 24 T cell receptor beta chains listed next were all sequenced from one sample in a study of T cell responses to AZD1222 COVID-19 vaccine. This table comes from immunoSEQ multiplex PCR, and its TCRdb copy is limited to in-frame clones, with some not included. The sample includes 150,000 or so clones, more than 85% seen only once; the top ten take roughly 3.5%. The sequencing used peripheral blood, collected 28 days after the second AZD1222 dose. These TCRs come from an adult who received the AZD1222 COVID-19 vaccine.

This chain links TRBV6-5 with TRBJ1-2; 10 nucleotides line up with TRBD1. The CDR3 contains 16 residues. Germline V gene data show CDR1 as MNHEY and CDR2 as SVGAGI. The J segment lost 4 bases and the V segment lost 2 bases, leaving 7 bases of the junction unmatched. CDR3 coding DNA: TGTGCCAGCAGTTACCTCCGGACAGGGGGAGGCTATGGCTACACCTTC. This translates into CASSYLRTGGGYGYTF.

This clone was counted a few times. The chain has TRBV6-5 and TRBJ1-1; D perhaps matches TRBD1 (6 bases). This CDR3 is 13 amino acids long. The V and J ends lost 5 bases and 0 bases respectively, with 7 bases between them. CDR1 and CDR2 from the germline V gene are MNHEY and SVGAGI. CDR3 in amino acids: CASSRGVNTEAFF. DNA for the CDR3: TGTGCCAGCAGTAGGGGGGTGAACACTGAAGCTTTCTTT.

The chain recombines TRBV19 with TRBJ1-6; 7 bases map to TRBD1. V lost 5 bases and J lost 8; bases outside the gene matches: 12. CDR1 LNHDA and CDR2 SQIVND come from the germline V gene (reference sequence). CDR3 length: 16 amino acids. DNA of the CDR3: TGTGCCAGTAGTGACACAGGGGAGGTTGACGATTCACCCCTCCACTTT. It encodes CASSDTGEVDDSPLHF.

The J gene is TRBJ1-6, the V gene TRBV28; D gene uncertain. CDR3 size: 15 residues. CDR1 MDHEN and CDR2 SYDVKM come from the germline V gene. V lost 3 bases, J lost 0 bases, and 6 bases lay in between. CDR3: CASSFSRSYNSPLHF. CDR3 nucleotides: TGTGCCAGCAGTTTTAGTCGCTCCTATAATTCACCCCTCCACTTT.

V is TRBV10-3 and J is TRBJ1-1, with 7 bases that match TRBD1. Germline CDR1 reads ENHRY; CDR2 reads SYGVKD. Trimming at V came to 8 bases and at J to 1 base, leaving 4 bases not matched to a gene. The CDR3 runs 13 residues. CDR3 protein: CAIRQGTNTEAFF. Here the CDR3 DNA reads TGTGCCATCCGACAGGGCACGAACACTGAAGCTTTCTTT.

The chain recombines TRBV6-5 with TRBJ1-1; D might be TRBD1 (5 bases). The CDR3 covers 16 residues. Germline assignment: CDR1 MNHEY and CDR2 SVGAGI. V was clipped by 2 bases and J by 4 bases, with 17 bases between them. CDR3 protein: CASSYHQRTGSTEAFF. Here the CDR3 DNA reads TGTGCCAGCAGTTACCATCAAAGAACAGGCAGCACTGAAGCTTTCTTT.

The J gene is TRBJ1-2, the V gene TRBV6-2 or TRBV6-3; no reliable D call. Per germline, CDR1 MNHEY and CDR2 SVGEGT. This CDR3 has 13 residues. V was clipped by 6 bases and J by 4 bases, with 12 bases between them. CDR3 nucleotides: TGTGCCAGCAGCGCGTCGAGAGCCTATGGCTACACCTTC. This codes for CASSASRAYGYTF.

Concerning this clone: One end of the junction is discordant with germline, which a read error may explain. The genes are TRBV24-1 and TRBJ2-7; 7 bases fit TRBD1. Germline lookup yields CDR1 KGHDR and CDR2 SFDVKD. CDR3 length: 13 residues. CDR3 coding DNA: TGTGCCACCAGTGATTTTGAAGACAGGGAATGGTTCTTC. It translates to CATSDFEDREWFF.

The V call is TRBV6-5, the J call TRBJ1-2, with 10 bases lining up with TRBD1. The CDR3 has 14 residues. V dropped 4 bases and J dropped 5; count of bases not matched to a gene: 4. The germline V gene has CDR1 MNHEY and CDR2 SVGAGI. The DNA for the CDR3 is TGTGCCAGCAGTTGGGACAGGGGAGGGTATGGCTACACCTTC. It translates to CASSWDRGGYGYTF.

Only a few counts were recorded for this clone. The chain carries TRBV7-9 and TRBJ2-1; D is undetermined. Trimming took 3 bases from V and 0 from J, leaving 3 bases between them. The CDR3 spans 13 residues. Germline CDR1 reads SEHNR; CDR2 reads FQNEAQ (reference sequence). Here the CDR3 reads CASSFPSYNEQFF. In DNA, the CDR3 is TGTGCCAGCAGCTTCCCCTCCTACAATGAGCAGTTCTTC. The full variable domain, in which reference TRBV7-9 and TRBJ2-1 provide the parts outside the CDR3, is DTGVSQNPRHKITKRGQNVTFRCDPISEHNRLYWYRQTLGQGPEFLTYFQNEAQLEKSRLLSDRFSAERPKGSFSTLEIQRTEQGDSAMYLCASSFPSYNEQFFGPGTRLTVL.

The chain joins TRBV7-9 to TRBJ1-3; D may be TRBD1 (5 bases). The CDR3 totals 14 residues. V dropped 5 bases and J dropped 2 bases, with 10 bases sitting between them. Germline V lookup: CDR1 SEHNR, CDR2 FQNEAQ (reference sequence). The CDR3 is CASSPGGAGNTIYF. The CDR3 nucleotides read TGTGCCAGCAGCCCCGGGGGGGCTGGAAACACCATATATTTT.

The V call is TRBV28, the J call TRBJ2-5; D possibly matches TRBD1 or TRBD2 (5 bases each). Trimming stripped 3 bases from V and 5 bases from J, with 10 bases between. The CDR3 loop spans 13 amino acids. Germline CDR1 is MDHEN and CDR2 is SYDVKM. The CDR3: CASSFGAVETQYF. CDR3 DNA: TGTGCCAGCAGTTTCGGGGCCGTTGAGACCCAGTACTTC.

The rearrangement uses TRBV25-1 and TRBJ2-3; D perhaps matches TRBD2 (5 bases). This CDR3 has 13 amino acids. The V gene's germline CDR1 is MGHDK and CDR2 SYGVNS. Trimming pared 10 bases from V and 5 bases from J, leaving 16 bases between. CDR3 DNA: TGTGCCACCAAAAAGAGGGAAGGAGATACGCAGTATTTT. Translation: CATKKREGDTQYF.

The rearrangement uses TRBV7-2 and TRBJ1-1, with 7 bases aligning to TRBD1. The CDR3 is 13 residues long. Looked up from germline, CDR1 is SGHTA and CDR2 is FQGNSA. V trimming: 5 bases; J trimming: 3 bases; junction bases outside the gene matches: 3. The CDR3 sequence is CASSPQGDTEAFF. The CDR3 DNA reads TGTGCCAGCAGCCCCCAGGGGGACACTGAAGCTTTCTTT.

The chain joins TRBV7-3 to TRBJ2-2; D not certain. This CDR3 is built from 11 residues. Between the trimmed V and J ends, which lost 3 bases and 7 bases, there was a span of 3 bases. The germline V gene has CDR1 SGHTA and CDR2 FQGTGA. In DNA form, the CDR3 reads TGTGCCAGCAGCTTTGGCGGGGAGCTGTTTTTT. This codes for CASSFGGELFF.

This chain links TRBV5-1 with TRBJ2-7; D is perhaps TRBD1 or TRBD2 (5 bases each). V gave up 6 bases and J gave up 0 bases, with 13 bases separating them. This CDR3 is built from 14 residues. From germline, CDR1 is SGHRS and CDR2 YFSETQ. CDR3 amino acids: CASTFGTSSYEQYF. The DNA of the CDR3 is TGCGCCAGCACATTTGGGACGAGCTCCTACGAGCAGTACTTC.

The CDR3 sequence: CASSLTGTFFTDTQYF. The CDR3 nucleotides read TGTGCCAGTAGTCTGACCGGGACTTTCTTCACAGATACGCAGTATTTT. The chain is built from TRBV19 and TRBJ2-3, with a weak D call TRBD2 (6 bases). This CDR3 region has 16 residues. Germline loops: CDR1 LNHDA, CDR2 SQIVND (reference sequence). The V end lost 5 bases, the J end lost 2 bases, and 17 bases lay between the germline ends.

The chain recombines TRBV6-6 with TRBJ2-7; D assignment may be TRBD1 or TRBD2 (5 bases each). There are 12 residues in the CDR3. The V and J ends lost 8 bases and 2 bases respectively, with 10 bases between them. Per germline, CDR1 MNHNY and CDR2 SVGAGI (reference sequence). CDR3: CASSVGAYEQYF. As DNA, the CDR3 is TGTGCCAGCTCCGTGGGGGCCTACGAGCAGTACTTC.

This clone was observed once. The genes are TRBV7-9 and TRBJ1-1, with D unclear. Germline CDR1 SEHNR, CDR2 FQNEAQ (reference sequence). The germline V and J ends were trimmed by 1 base and 5 bases, with 5 bases remaining between them. The CDR3 is 12 amino acids. The CDR3 is CASSLGPTEAFF. In DNA form, the CDR3 reads TGTGCCAGCAGCTTAGGGCCTACTGAAGCTTTCTTT.

The chain uses TRBV6-6 and TRBJ1-2; D gene unclear. Germline CDR1 reads MNHNY; CDR2 reads SVGAGI (reference sequence). Trimming shortened V by 0 bases and J by 3 bases, and 8 bases separated the two germline ends. The CDR3 spans 14 residues. This chain's CDR3 is CASSYSRPYYGYTF. DNA for the CDR3: TGTGCCAGCAGTTACTCTCGCCCCTACTATGGCTACACCTTC.

The chain carries TRBV2 and TRBJ2-2, with 11 bases that match TRBD1. J gave up 8 bases and V 4 bases, and 6 bases lay outside the gene matches. Germline CDR1 reads SNHLY; CDR2 reads FYNNEI. The CDR3 runs to 15 residues. CDR3 region: CASSGGQGAGGELFF. The CDR3 DNA reads as TGTGCCAGCAGTGGAGGACAGGGGGCCGGTGGGGAGCTGTTTTTT.

This clone was recorded only once. As DNA, the CDR3 is TGTGCCAGCAGCTTAGAGAGGACTAGCGGGAAGGATACGCAGTATTTT. Translation gives CASSLERTSGKDTQYF. The chain uses TRBV7-2 and TRBJ2-3; 12 nucleotides match TRBD2. Germline trimming cut 1 base from V and 6 bases from J; bases unmatched to any gene: 5. The germline V gene encodes CDR1 SGHTA and CDR2 FQGNSA. The CDR3 loop spans 16 amino acids.

This CDR3 is CASSLDRTRNYGYTF. For the CDR3, the DNA is TGTGCCAGCAGCCTCGACAGGACTCGAAACTATGGCTACACCTTC. V is TRBV7-2 and J is TRBJ1-2, with TRBD1 as a possible D gene (6 bases). The V gene's germline CDR1 is SGHTA and CDR2 FQGNSA. The length of the CDR3 is 15 residues. Trimming cost V 5 bases and J 2 bases, with 15 bases left between them.

This rearrangement joins TRBV16 to TRBJ1-5; 8 nucleotides align to TRBD1. The germline V gene has CDR1 KGHSY and CDR2 FQNENV. V was clipped by 2 bases and J by 10 bases; unmatched bases: 10. The CDR3 extends over 15 amino acids. This CDR3 reads CASSQRGQGAGPQHF. CDR3 nucleotides: TGTGCCAGCAGCCAACGAGGACAGGGCGCAGGTCCCCAGCATTTT.